One TCR beta chain is described in this entry. Its antigen specificity is not known. Per-base qualities were not stored, and no clone one base away is much larger. This record belongs to a study of blood T cell repertoires in COVID-19 (dated by TCRdb to 2020 to 2021). General notes on the study: The collaborator samples originated in the United States, Italy and Spain and spanned the acute and convalescent phases of COVID-19. Samples were obtained from the ongoing ImmuneRACE study (first 160 participants) and from approximately 1,200 subjects provided by 6 global collaborators. Where HLA class I and class II types were available, the types were taken from metadata supplied by the sample provider, not from assay-based typing. Sample metadata almost always included a de-identified subject ID, COVID-19 status, age in years and sex. The dataset comprised deeply sampled blood TCRbeta repertoires from subjects exposed to, actively infected with, or recovered from COVID-19. The prospective study material was composed of cDNA or gDNA derived from T cells, B-cell-depleted T cells, or PBMCs. A freely available public database, intended as a resource for researchers studying the immune response to SARS-CoV-2, is where the repertoires were released. Findings and caveats that apply to the study as a whole: The quantity of clinical and demographic metadata differed by source and by participant and was supplied without curation.

The germline V gene provides CDR1 SGHRS and CDR2 YFSETQ. V is clipped by 2 bases and J by 0 bases, and the sequence between their germline boundaries is 6 bases long. The CDR3 runs 14 residues from the cysteine to the phenylalanine. The only DNA kept is the CDR3, 42 bases in frame from the first base. The immunoSEQ Assay, a bias-controlled multiplex PCR, was used to amplify TCRbeta CDR3 regions from genomic DNA. Regarding the original processing steps: Within the assay, amplification of reference gene primers was used to estimate how many nucleated cells each sample contained. To quantify the absolute abundance of each unique TCRbeta CDR3 rearrangement, sequence reads were collapsed and filtered. For each sample, productive Simpson clonality was calculated by taking the square root of Simpson's diversity index across productive rearrangements. The table was pulled from immuneACCESS by TCRdb, which kept in-frame rearrangements only. Such tables lose some clones; where checked, under half of the loss comes from unresolved V genes, and the rest has no known cause. V, J and clone size are those of that table, while D and trimming were read from the DNA. The sample records around 300,000 clones, approximately 89% of which are singletons. Of the sample, about a tenth falls within the top ten clones.

Enrolling through a virtual design, the prospective study's participants ranged in age from roughly 18 to 90 years and lived across 20 to 25 United States geographic areas. In the prospective study, cohorts were assigned on the basis of participant-reported clinical history obtained from a screening survey and a study questionnaire. Recovered participants in ImmuneRACE Cohort 3 were defined by two consecutive negative NP/OP PCR tests, clearance by a healthcare professional, or resolution of symptoms. In the prospective study, whole blood, serum and a nasopharyngeal or oropharyngeal swab were collected from each participant by mobile phlebotomists. Prospective study participants could optionally give additional blood draws and questionnaires over an approximately 2-month period. Before DNA extraction, prospective study blood samples were shipped either frozen or at room temperature.

The chain is made from TRBV5-1 and TRBJ2-4; the D gene remains uncertain. Sequencing was carried out using PBMCs or T cells enriched from blood (not recorded which). The sequence came from a woman in her twenties or thirties who had recovered from COVID-19. The encoded CDR3 is CASSFATAKNIQYF. The nucleotide sequence reads as follows: TGCGCCAGCAGCTTCGCTACAGCCAAAAACATTCAGTACTTC.